The 5 T cell receptor beta chains listed next were all sequenced from one sample in a study of T-cell memory formation after mild COVID-19. TCRdb processed the 5' RACE reads anew with MiXCR; each CDR3 protein has one entry. The data contain about 150,000 distinct CDR3 sequences, around 25% of them singletons. Sample: PBMCs or a T cell subset sorted from them (not recorded which). These receptor sequences come from an adult woman who had mild COVID-19 (a few samples of this study predate the infection). Cell type and time point are not known.

In its sample, this clonotype was seen a few times. The rearrangement joins TRBV21-1 to TRBJ2-1; the table's D call, TRBD2, has no DNA check behind it. TRBV21-1 is listed as a pseudogene. The CDR3 is made up of 15 amino acids. CDR3 in DNA: TGTGCCAGCAGCAGAGGGACTAGCGAAAACAATGAGCAGTTCTTC. It specifies CASSRGTSENNEQFF.

This clonotype was found once. This chain links TRBV6-2 or TRBV6-3 with TRBJ2-4; 8 nucleotides agree with TRBD1. Trimming removed 6 bases from V and 8 bases from J; junction bases left unmatched: 9. CDR3 length: 14 amino acids. From germline, CDR1 is MNHEY and CDR2 SVGEGT. The CDR3 protein is CASREPDREDIQYF. Written as DNA, the CDR3 is TGTGCCAGCAGGGAGCCGGACAGGGAGGACATTCAGTACTTC.

This clonotype was seen more than once but under ten times. The rearrangement joins TRBV12-3 or TRBV12-4 to TRBJ2-4; tentatively, D is TRBD2 (5 bases). There are 14 residues in the CDR3. V was shortened by 3 bases and J by 9 bases, with 15 bases between the two germline ends. Here the CDR3 DNA reads TGTGCCAGCAGTTTCCGGACTGGGCTGGGCATTCAGTACTTC. Translating gives CASSFRTGLGIQYF.

This clonotype was counted a few times. The chain employs TRBV28 and TRBJ2-7, with D perhaps matching TRBD2 (6 bases). The CDR3 is made up of 14 amino acids. Germline V CDR1 and CDR2: MDHEN, SYDVKM. V was clipped by 2 bases and J by 2 bases, with 10 bases between them. The DNA of the CDR3 is TGTGCCAGCAGTTTACGGGGGAGTCCCTACGAGCAGTACTTC. It specifies CASSLRGSPYEQYF.

The CDR3, as DNA: TGTGCCAGCAGTCAAGGTGGGATGCGGACCGGGGAGCTGTTTTTT. It specifies CASSQGGMRTGELFF. This rearrangement joins TRBV5-6 to TRBJ2-2; unclear D gene. The CDR3 spans 15 residues. Germline lookup yields CDR1 SGHDT and CDR2 YYEEEE. Trimming cost V 5 bases and J 5 bases, with 16 bases left between them.